A single sample gave rise to the 15 T cell receptor beta chains below, sequenced in a study of blood T cell repertoires in COVID-19. Only in-frame clones appear in the TCRdb table, and some are missing; sequencing was by immunoSEQ multiplex PCR. Of around 310,000 clones in the sample, 88% were seen once. What was sequenced was PBMCs or T cells enriched from blood (not recorded which). The receptors here all came from a young man who had recovered from COVID-19.

With respect to this clone: Other DNA sequences of this sample code for an identical CDR3. This chain links TRBV19 with TRBJ1-2; tentatively, D is TRBD1 (6 bases). The CDR3 is 12 amino acids. V was pared by 1 base and J by 7 bases, with 7 bases between. Germline CDR1 and CDR2: LNHDA and SQIVND (reference sequence). DNA for the CDR3: TGTGCCAGTAGTATAGGAGGGGGTGGCTACACCTTC. Amino acids: CASSIGGGGYTF. Full variable domain (missing parts from reference TRBV19 and TRBJ1-2): DGGITQSPKYLFRKEGQNVTLSCEQNLNHDAMYWYRQDPGQGLRLIYYSQIVNDFQKGDIAEGYSVSREKKESFPLTVTSAQKNPTAFYLCASSIGGGGYTFGSGTRLTVV.

The rearrangement uses TRBV29-1 and TRBJ2-7; D is unclear. The V and J ends lost 2 bases and 0 bases respectively, with 5 bases between them. This CDR3 contains 12 residues. Per germline, CDR1 SQVTM and CDR2 ANQGSEA. The CDR3 DNA reads as TGCAGCGTTGAAAACAACTCCTACGAGCAGTACTTC. The encoded protein is CSVENNSYEQYF.

This chain uses TRBV4-1 with TRBJ2-7, with TRBD1 identical over 9 bases. Germline lookup yields CDR1 MGHRA and CDR2 YSYEKL. The junction had 10 bases not matched to a gene; V was cut back by 1 base and J by 0 bases. CDR3 length: 18 amino acids. The CDR3 is CASSQGFPGQGSSYEQYF. The CDR3 bases are TGCGCCAGCAGCCAAGGCTTCCCGGGACAGGGTTCCTCCTACGAGCAGTACTTC.

The genes are TRBV29-1 and TRBJ2-7; D gene unclear. The V and J ends lost 4 bases and 0 bases respectively, with 10 bases between them. This CDR3 has 13 residues. The germline gives CDR1 SQVTM, CDR2 ANQGSEA. CDR3 DNA: TGCAGCGTTGCACCCGGTCACTCCTACGAGCAGTACTTC. Translating gives CSVAPGHSYEQYF.

This clone was counted between two and nine times. This sequence joins TRBV3-1 (or the pseudogene TRBV3-2) and TRBJ2-1; TRBD2 aligns across 11 bases. The CDR3 loop spans 17 amino acids. Germline assignment: CDR1 LGHDT and CDR2 YNNKEL (reference sequence). V was pared by 1 base and J by 6 bases, with 8 bases of the junction left unmatched. DNA for the CDR3: TGTGCCAGCAGCCAAGTGGTTAGCGGGGGGGCGGTCAATGAGCAGTTCTTC. Its protein product is CASSQVVSGGAVNEQFF.

The chain recombines TRBV28 with TRBJ1-5; 9 bases match TRBD1. J lost 2 bases, V lost 6 bases, and 8 bases had no gene match. CDR1 and CDR2 (germline): MDHEN, SYDVKM. The CDR3 runs 16 residues. The CDR3 protein is CASSSGQGRRNQPQHF. The DNA of the CDR3 is TGTGCCAGCAGCAGTGGACAGGGGCGACGCAATCAGCCCCAGCATTTT.

This clone has only a few counts. The sample contains more than one DNA sequence encoding this CDR3. This chain joins TRBV9 and TRBJ2-7; 7 nucleotides agree with TRBD1. The junction had 2 bases not matched to a gene; V was cut back by 0 bases and J by 2 bases. The CDR3 loop spans 14 amino acids. Germline V gives CDR1 SGDLS, CDR2 YYNGEE. CDR3 in DNA: TGTGCCAGCAGCGTAGGGACAGGAACCTACGAGCAGTACTTC. Encoded protein: CASSVGTGTYEQYF.

J is TRBJ1-6 and V is TRBV14; D call uncertain. The CDR3 consists of 15 residues. Germline V CDR1 and CDR2: SGHDN, FVKESK. Trimming took off 2 bases at V and 6 bases at J, with 11 bases between the two ends. The CDR3 reads CASSQQRVGNSPLHF. In DNA form, the CDR3 reads TGTGCCAGCAGCCAACAACGGGTGGGTAATTCACCCCTCCACTTT.

V is TRBV9 and J is TRBJ2-7; D unclear. Trimming took off 4 bases at V and 2 bases at J, with 13 bases between the two ends. Germline assignment: CDR1 SGDLS and CDR2 YYNGEE. The length of the CDR3 is 14 residues. The DNA of the CDR3 is TGTGCCAGCAGCCCACGAGGTGGCACCTACGAGCAGTACTTC. This sequence encodes CASSPRGGTYEQYF.

This sequence joins TRBV6-5 and TRBJ1-4; D remains unclear. CDR1 and CDR2 (germline): MNHEY, SVGAGI. The CDR3 has 14 amino acids. Trimming removed 5 bases at V and 3 bases at J, with 10 bases between. CDR3 nucleotides: TGTGCCAGCAGTCGGGGTGCATCTAATGAAAAACTGTTTTTT. Its translation is CASSRGASNEKLFF.

The rearrangement uses TRBV5-4 and TRBJ1-2, with D unresolved. Germline V gene data show CDR1 as SGHNT and CDR2 as YYREEE (reference sequence). V lost 5 bases, J lost 2 bases, and 13 bases lay in between. This CDR3 is built from 14 residues. The CDR3 reads CASRPQVENYGYTF. CDR3 DNA sequence: TGTGCCAGCAGACCCCAGGTTGAGAACTATGGCTACACCTTC.

V usage is TRBV3-1 (or the pseudogene TRBV3-2) and J usage is TRBJ1-4; TRBD1 agrees at 9 bases. Germline assignment: CDR1 LGHDT and CDR2 YNNKEL (reference sequence). This CDR3 spans 14 amino acids. Germline trimming cut 4 bases from V and 10 bases from J; bases unmatched to any gene: 7. The DNA of the CDR3 is TGTGCCAGCAGCCCGGCGGGACAGGGCGGAAAACTGTTTTTT. Its protein product is CASSPAGQGGKLFF.

In this sample, this clone turned up once. The chain uses TRBV6-1 and TRBJ2-7; TRBD1 matches at 8 bases. Germline V CDR1 and CDR2: MNHNS, SASEGT. Trimming at V came to 2 bases and at J to 3 bases, leaving 6 bases not matched to a gene. The CDR3 extends over 15 amino acids. CDR3 nucleotide sequence: TGTGCCAGCAGTGAATTGGGACAGGCGAACTACGAGCAGTACTTC. Translation gives CASSELGQANYEQYF.

This chain links TRBV10-1 with TRBJ1-5; 7 bases line up with TRBD1. CDR3 length: 13 residues. The germline V gene encodes CDR1 WNHNN and CDR2 SYGVQD (reference sequence). The J segment lost 5 bases and the V segment lost 4 bases, leaving 2 bases of the junction unmatched. CDR3 sequence: CASSGDSHQPQHF. CDR3 DNA sequence: TGCGCCAGCAGTGGGGACAGCCATCAGCCCCAGCATTTT.

The V gene is TRBV30, the J gene TRBJ2-1, with 7 nucleotides matching TRBD2. Germline assignment: CDR1 GTSNPN and CDR2 SVGIG (reference sequence). V shed 4 bases, J shed 6 bases, and the junction held 6 bases outside the gene matches. The CDR3 has 13 amino acids. In nucleotides, the CDR3 is TGTGCCTGGACCTGGGGGGGATTCAATGAGCAGTTCTTC. Translating it yields CAWTWGGFNEQFF. Full variable domain (missing parts from reference TRBV30 and TRBJ2-1): SQTIHQWPATLVQPVGSPLSLECTVEGTSNPNLYWYRQAAGRGLQLLFYSVGIGQISSEVPQNLSASRPQDRQFILSSKKLLLSDSGFYLCAWTWGGFNEQFFGPGTRLTVL.